Included here is one T cell receptor beta chain sequence, with context. As yet, its antigen is unknown. Germline V gene sequence: CDR1 WNHNN, CDR2 SYGVQD (reference sequence). V shed 6 bases and J 6 bases; nucleotides not matched to a gene: 3. This CDR3 has 13 residues. The sample belongs to a study of cytomegalovirus exposure and HLA in healthy donors. Study at large: The study's early data release held about 77 million unique TCRs from HLA-typed donors.

General observations from the study: The listing of 150 to 200 TCR beta chains classed them as cytomegalovirus-associated. Sequencing depth across donors, presence/absence analyses assumed, was roughly uniform.

60 Vbeta and 13 Jbeta primers were used in PCR. Profiling relied on immunoSEQ multiplex PCR, and the TCRdb table lists in-frame clones only, not all of them. Of approximately 160,000 clones listed, 80% to 85% are singletons. Sequencing was done on a sample of PBMCs. The gene calls are TRBV10-1 and TRBJ2-2, with 8 bases fitting TRBD1. The source of this sequence is a man aged 50 to 59 in good health and CMV-seropositive. CDR3 residues: CASSEQGAGELFF. The CDR3 region has the DNA TGCGCCAGCAGCGAACAGGGGGCCGGGGAGCTGTTTTTT.